This paragraph covers one T cell receptor beta chain sequence. Its antigen remains unidentified. This sample was included in a study of T cell responses to AZD1222 COVID-19 vaccine. Notes on the study in general: Scientists sampled the repertoires only once the peak T cell response had passed.

Profiled with immunoSEQ multiplex PCR; TCRdb holds only in-frame clones, not every one. The sample has 120,000 to 150,000 clones, 88% seen once. V lost 6 bases to trimming and J lost 10 bases; unmatched junction nucleotides: 9. The CDR3 loop spans 12 amino acids. From germline, CDR1 is SQVTM and CDR2 ANQGSEA. The V and J genes are TRBV29-1 and TRBJ2-7; TRBD2 agrees at 10 bases. The sequence was collected from an adult who received the AZD1222 COVID-19 vaccine. This sample comprised peripheral blood, obtained 28 days after the second AZD1222 dose. The CDR3 is CSVATPSGRQYF. CDR3 coding DNA: TGCAGCGTAGCCACCCCTAGCGGGAGACAGTACTTC.